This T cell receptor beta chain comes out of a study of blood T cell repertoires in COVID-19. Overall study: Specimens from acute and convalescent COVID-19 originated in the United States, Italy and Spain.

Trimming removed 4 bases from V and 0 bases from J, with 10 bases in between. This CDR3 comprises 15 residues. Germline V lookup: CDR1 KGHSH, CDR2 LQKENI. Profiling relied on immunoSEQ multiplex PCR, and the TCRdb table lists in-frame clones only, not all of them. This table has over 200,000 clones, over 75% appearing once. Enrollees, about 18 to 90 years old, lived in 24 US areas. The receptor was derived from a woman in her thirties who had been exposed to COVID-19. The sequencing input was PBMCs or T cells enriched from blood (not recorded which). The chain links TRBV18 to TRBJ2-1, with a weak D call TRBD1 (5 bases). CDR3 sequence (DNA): TGTGCCAGCTCACAGGGGTCTAGCTCCTACAATGAGCAGTTCTTC. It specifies CASSQGSSSYNEQFF. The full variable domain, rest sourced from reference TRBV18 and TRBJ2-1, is NAGVMQNPRHLVRRRGQEARLRCSPMKGHSHVYWYRQLPEEGLKFMVYLQKENIIDESGMPKERFSAEFPKEGPSILRIQQVVRGDSAAYFCASSQGSSSYNEQFFGPGTRLTVL.